These T cell receptor beta chains were read from a single sample in a study of cytomegalovirus exposure and HLA in healthy donors. Sequencing used immunoSEQ multiplex PCR; TCRdb keeps in-frame clones, though not all of them. Here the sample spans some 79,000 clones, 94% being singletons. The sample taken for sequencing was PBMCs. Receptor source: a young woman in good health and CMV-seropositive. CDR3s include the opening cysteine and the closing phenylalanine or tryptophan. The order of the fields is clone size, V gene, D gene, J gene, CDR3 protein, CDR3 DNA. D genes are given only for firm matches. Only some rows state a clone size, as once, few, many or a class for expanded clones.

clone_size: -
v_call: TRBV27
d_call: TRBD1
j_call: TRBJ1-6
cdr3_aa: CASRWGQVVSPLHF
cdr3_nt: TGTGCCAGCAGATGGGGACAGGTAGTTTCACCCCTCCACTTT

clone_size: -
v_call: TRBV6-5
d_call: -
j_call: TRBJ1-1
cdr3_aa: CASSRTGKNTEAFF
cdr3_nt: TGTGCCAGCAGTCGTACAGGAAAGAACACTGAAGCTTTCTTT

clone_size: -
v_call: TRBV7-9
d_call: TRBD1
j_call: TRBJ1-5
cdr3_aa: CASSAETGGLGQPQHF
cdr3_nt: TGTGCCAGCAGCGCCGAGACAGGGGGACTTGGTCAGCCCCAGCATTTT

clone_size: -
v_call: TRBV9
d_call: TRBD2
j_call: TRBJ2-1
cdr3_aa: CASSVDAGETYNEQFF
cdr3_nt: TGTGCCAGCAGCGTAGATGCGGGGGAGACCTACAATGAGCAGTTCTTC

clone_size: -
v_call: TRBV18
d_call: -
j_call: TRBJ1-1
cdr3_aa: CASSPRGGPDTEAFF
cdr3_nt: TGTGCCAGCTCACCCCGGGGGGGGCCAGACACTGAAGCTTTCTTT

clone_size: -
v_call: TRBV6-5
d_call: -
j_call: TRBJ2-3
cdr3_aa: CASSYSLGRGPDTQYF
cdr3_nt: TGTGCCAGCAGTTACTCCTTGGGCAGGGGCCCAGATACGCAGTATTTT

clone_size: -
v_call: TRBV30
d_call: TRBD1
j_call: TRBJ1-1
cdr3_aa: CAWKGQANTEAFF
cdr3_nt: TGTGCCTGGAAGGGACAGGCGAACACTGAAGCTTTCTTT

clone_size: -
v_call: TRBV28
d_call: -
j_call: TRBJ2-1
cdr3_aa: CASSPFAGNNEQFF
cdr3_nt: TGTGCCAGCAGTCCGTTTGCGGGGAACAATGAGCAGTTCTTC

clone_size: once
v_call: TRBV6-5
d_call: -
j_call: TRBJ2-7
cdr3_aa: CASSYSTWTPYEQYF
cdr3_nt: TGTGCCAGCAGTTACTCGACTTGGACACCCTACGAGCAGTACTTC

clone_size: -
v_call: TRBV9
d_call: -
j_call: TRBJ1-3
cdr3_aa: CASSDGGGVSSGNTIYF
cdr3_nt: TGTGCCAGCAGCGATGGGGGAGGGGTTTCTTCTGGAAACACCATATATTTT